The rows below give T cell receptor beta chains drawn from one sample of a study of blood T cell repertoires in COVID-19. TCRdb's table, derived via immunoSEQ multiplex PCR, lists solely in-frame clones and lacks some. The data show 110,000 or so clones, with approximately 79% seen just once and about 2.7% held by the top ten. The sample comprised peripheral blood. The receptor source for this set is a man over 45 with acute or convalescent COVID-19. Each CDR3 is given without its conserved first and last residue.

TRBV27,12,ASSPVGGPREAF
TRBV15,15,ATLTRTGETTNEKLF
TRBV6-1,11,ASSESWERKQY
TRBV15,15,ATSRTGGDSGANVLT
TRBV18,12,ASSPGQGGTEAF
TRBV4-1,13,ASSQDRLVAETQY
TRBV19,11,ASSSYEGEPQH
TRBV3-1/TRBV3-2,12,ASTTGTRGHEQY
TRBV27,16,ASSFPAPGTGPPDTQY
TRBV28,14,ASTIGTSGSSYEQY
TRBV29-1,10,SARREDYGYT
TRBV15,16,ATSRGGVRGAGENEQF
TRBV10-3,12,AISEQGLNTEAF
TRBV19,11,ASSTDRDSPLH
TRBV4-1,12,ASSQKFWRTEAF
TRBV5-1,15,ASSSGTGVANTGELF
TRBV19,12,ASCPGQSNQPQH
TRBV4-1,15,ASSQDDPGTGLEKLF
TRBV29-1,10,SVGSEDQPQH
TRBV23-1,15,ASSPPGEREEAYEQY
TRBV5-1,12,ASSSLAGANEQY
TRBV2,13,ASSGQNIYNSPLH
TRBV10-3,10,AIKGTGTEAF
TRBV5-1,13,ASSLSGTGYNEQF
TRBV5-1,11,ASSRWGADTQY
TRBV12-3/TRBV12-4,11,ASRAQSNEKLF
TRBV2,11,ASRGTGNYGYT
TRBV21-1,12,ASRRTASTDTQY
TRBV21-1,14,ASSSLAGTNTDTQY
TRBV7-9,11,ASSFSDSYGYT
TRBV30,12,AWRLMTGVGEQY
TRBV12-3/TRBV12-4,10,ASSTRLHKQY
TRBV19,8,ASASGELF